The 27 T cell receptor beta chains listed next were all sequenced from one sample in a study of a mutant IDH1 vaccine in newly diagnosed glioma. TCRdb keeps only in-frame clones here, not all; method: immunoSEQ multiplex PCR. The profile covers tens of thousands of clones, with 75% to 90% appearing a single time and 5.9% taken by the ten largest. As to time point: week 11, during vaccination. Vaccinated patients received 300 ug of mutant IDH1 20-mer peptide per dose, with topical imiquimod. Which antigens these TCRs recognize remains unknown. This sample comprised PBMCs, obtained from a glioma patient whose treatment included an IDH1 peptide vaccine. The receptors were sampled from a man in his fifties with glioma.

The J gene is TRBJ1-1, the V gene TRBV5-4; 10 nucleotides align to TRBD1. The J segment lost 5 bases and the V segment lost 3 bases, leaving 10 bases of the junction unmatched. This CDR3 region has 16 residues. Germline V CDR1 and CDR2: SGHNT, YYREEE (reference sequence). CDR3 in amino acids: CASSSAKTGGETEAFF. CDR3 bases: TGTGCCAGCAGCTCCGCAAAGACAGGGGGCGAAACTGAAGCTTTCTTT.

By share, this clone counts as medium-sized. The genes are TRBV5-1 and TRBJ2-7; tentative D call: TRBD2 (5 bases). V lost 0 bases and J lost 0, with 10 bases in between. CDR3 length: 15 residues. The germline CDR1 and CDR2 sequences are SGHRS and YFSETQ. The DNA for the CDR3 is TGCGCCAGCAGCTTGGGCGGGCAAATCTCCTACGAGCAGTACTTC. Translated, it gives CASSLGGQISYEQYF.

The chain combines TRBV11-2 with TRBJ1-1; a possible D gene is TRBD1 (6 bases). From germline, CDR1 is SGHAT and CDR2 FQNNGV. V was pared by 5 bases and J by 10 bases, with 20 bases between. CDR3 length: 14 residues. The CDR3 bases are TGTGCCAGCAGCCCTAGTTATGGGTCAGGGGCAGCTTTCTTT. Its translation is CASSPSYGSGAAFF.

Here the CDR3 DNA reads TGTGCCAGCCTTCCACGAGTAACCGGGGAGCTGTTTTTT. Its protein product is CASLPRVTGELFF. The rearrangement links TRBV28 to TRBJ2-2; D not resolved. Trimming took 8 bases from V and 5 from J, leaving 12 bases between them. Germline lookup yields CDR1 MDHEN and CDR2 SYDVKM. The CDR3 sequence is 13 residues long.

J is TRBJ1-3 and V is TRBV19; 8 bases fit TRBD1. This CDR3 spans 16 amino acids. CDR1 and CDR2 from the germline V gene are LNHDA and SQIVND (reference sequence). V trimming: 5 bases; J trimming: 0 bases; junction bases outside the gene matches: 6. For the CDR3, the DNA is TGTGCCAGTAGTTCCCAGGGGGCAGGCTCTGGAAACACCATATATTTT. It is translated as CASSSQGAGSGNTIYF.

This clone was observed a handful of times. This chain connects TRBV4-3 to TRBJ1-2; tentative D call: TRBD1 (6 bases). V lost 0 bases to trimming and J lost 0 bases, with 11 bases between them. Germline V gives CDR1 LGHNA, CDR2 YSLEER. This CDR3 spans 16 amino acids. The CDR3 region is CASSQDFRGANYGYTF. DNA for the CDR3: TGCGCCAGCAGCCAAGATTTCAGGGGAGCTAACTATGGCTACACCTTC.

This clone was seen only once. The CDR3 region has the DNA TGTGCCAGCAGCTGGGGTCAGGGACAGGGAGCGAATGAGCAGTTCTTC. It encodes CASSWGQGQGANEQFF. The rearrangement uses TRBV5-5 and TRBJ2-1; 9 positions agree with TRBD1. J gave up 7 bases and V 3 bases, and 11 bases lay outside the gene matches. The CDR3 runs 16 residues. Germline V CDR1 and CDR2: SGHKS, YYEKEE (reference sequence).

This chain joins TRBV7-8 and TRBJ1-1, with 10 bases aligning to TRBD1. V was pared by 5 bases and J by 4 bases, with 10 bases of the junction left unmatched. Germline CDR1 reads SGHVS; CDR2 reads FQNEAQ. This CDR3 region has 16 residues. The CDR3 sequence is CASSKPMWTGGTEAFF. CDR3 nucleotides: TGTGCCAGCAGCAAGCCCATGTGGACAGGGGGCACTGAAGCTTTCTTT.

V and J are TRBV5-1 and TRBJ2-3; no clear D. This CDR3 has 15 amino acids. CDR1 is SGHRS, CDR2 YFSETQ, per germline. V was cut by 0 bases and J by 1 base, with 9 bases left in between. CDR3 loop: CASSLGPTGTDTQYF. CDR3 nucleotides: TGCGCCAGCAGCTTGGGTCCTACGGGCACAGATACGCAGTATTTT.

V is TRBV5-1 and J is TRBJ1-1, with D perhaps TRBD1 (5 bases). The germline V gene encodes CDR1 SGHRS and CDR2 YFSETQ. This CDR3 is built from 14 residues. Trimming took off 4 bases at V and 4 bases at J, with 14 bases between the two ends. The CDR3 DNA sequence: TGCGCCAGCAGCCTTCAAGGGGAAGGCACTGAAGCTTTCTTT. The encoded protein is CASSLQGEGTEAFF.

This clone has a single count. This chain joins TRBV11-2 and TRBJ2-7; either TRBD1 or TRBD2 may supply D (5 bases each). V lost 8 bases, J lost 3 bases, and 17 bases lay in between. Germline V gene sequence: CDR1 SGHAT, CDR2 FQNNGV. The CDR3 runs to 14 residues. The CDR3 protein is CASSENGGLYEQYF. CDR3 DNA sequence: TGTGCCAGCTCCGAGAATGGGGGTCTCTACGAGCAGTACTTC.

The chain links TRBV6-5 to TRBJ1-2, with a possible D match to TRBD1 (5 bases). The CDR3 loop spans 13 amino acids. V lost 2 bases and J 8 bases, leaving 12 bases between the germline ends. The germline V gene has CDR1 MNHEY and CDR2 SVGAGI. CDR3 amino acids: CASSYPGGIGYTF. CDR3 DNA sequence: TGTGCCAGCAGTTACCCCGGGGGTATCGGCTACACCTTC.

The V call is TRBV9, the J call TRBJ2-4, with TRBD2 identical over 11 bases. The V segment lost 4 bases and the J segment 2 bases; nucleotides outside the gene matches: 5. In germline, CDR1 is SGDLS, CDR2 YYNGEE. The CDR3 extends over 16 amino acids. Written as DNA, the CDR3 is TGTGCCAGCAGCACATTAGCGGGGGGGACCAAAAACATTCAGTACTTC. It yields the protein CASSTLAGGTKNIQYF. The entire variable domain, with the rest obtained from reference TRBV9 and TRBJ2-4, is as follows: DSGVTQTPKHLITATGQRVTLRCSPRSGDLSVYWYQQSLDQGLQFLIQYYNGEERAKGNILERFSAQQFPDLHSELNLSSLELGDSALYFCASSTLAGGTKNIQYFGAGTRLSVL.

This clone was detected a few times. This sequence joins TRBV30 and TRBJ1-1, with 8 bases matching TRBD1. The germline V gene encodes CDR1 GTSNPN and CDR2 SVGIG (reference sequence). This CDR3 has 14 amino acids. This CDR3 reads CGLQGDVRNTEAFF. For the CDR3, the DNA is TGTGGCCTACAGGGGGACGTTAGGAACACTGAAGCTTTCTTT. Supplemented by reference TRBV30 and TRBJ1-1, the full variable domain reads SQTIHQWPATLVQPVGSPLSLECTVEGTSNPNLYWYRQAAGRGLQLLFYSVGIGQISSEVPQNLSASRPQDRQFILSSKKLLLSDSGFYLCGLQGDVRNTEAFFGQGTRLTVV.

The chain uses TRBV6-6 and TRBJ2-5; 7 nucleotides match TRBD1. With 8 bases clipped from V and 2 bases from J, the junction kept 8 bases outside the gene matches. Germline CDR1 MNHNY, CDR2 SVGAGI (reference sequence). The CDR3 length is 14 residues. The CDR3 sequence is CASERARGQETQYF. CDR3 nucleotide sequence: TGTGCCAGCGAAAGGGCCAGGGGGCAAGAGACCCAGTACTTC.

This chain uses TRBV29-1 with TRBJ2-2; D is unresolved. This CDR3 region has 12 residues. The germline CDR1 and CDR2 sequences are SQVTM and ANQGSEA. V dropped 4 bases and J dropped 3 bases, with 6 bases sitting between them. The DNA for the CDR3 is TGCAGCGTTGTTAGGGACACCGGGGAGCTGTTTTTT. Translating it yields CSVVRDTGELFF.

This clone is a singleton in its sample. The chain combines TRBV19 with TRBJ2-1, with TRBD1 identical over 12 bases. Germline lookup yields CDR1 LNHDA and CDR2 SQIVND (reference sequence). This CDR3 has 15 amino acids. The V segment lost 6 bases and the J segment 10 bases; nucleotides outside the gene matches: 10. Here the CDR3 DNA reads TGTGCCAGTAGGAGACCGGGACAGGGGGCAGGGGAGCAGTTCTTC. Residues: CASRRPGQGAGEQFF.

This clone was seen at least ten times. The chain couples TRBV5-6 to TRBJ2-7; 10 nucleotides line up with TRBD1. Germline assignment: CDR1 SGHDT and CDR2 YYEEEE. J was trimmed by 4 bases and V by 3 bases; bases with no gene match: 10. The CDR3 loop spans 16 amino acids. The CDR3 DNA reads as TGTGCCAGCAGCTCTATACCGGGACAGGGGTCTTACGAGCAGTACTTC. This translates into CASSSIPGQGSYEQYF.

This chain joins TRBV5-8 and TRBJ2-1; 7 bases map to TRBD2. There are 15 residues in the CDR3. CDR1 is SGHTS and CDR2 is YDEGEE in the germline V gene. V shed 4 bases and J 8 bases; nucleotides not matched to a gene: 12. DNA for the CDR3: TGTGCCAGCAGCCTACTTGGCGGGAGTGGTTATGAGCAGTTCTTC. Translation: CASSLLGGSGYEQFF. The full variable domain, its missing parts supplied by reference TRBV5-8 and TRBJ2-1, is EAGVTQSPTHLIKTRGQQATLRCSPISGHTSVYWYQQALGLGLQFLLWYDEGEERNRGNFPPRFSGRQFPNYSSELNVNALELEDSALYLCASSLLGGSGYEQFFGPGTRLTVL.

CDR3 loop: CASSFRTLGSYNEQFF. DNA of the CDR3: TGTGCCAGCAGCTTTAGGACGCTCGGGTCCTACAATGAGCAGTTCTTC. This chain joins TRBV7-9 and TRBJ2-1; D not resolved. This CDR3 region has 16 residues. Trimming left V 3 bases short and J 1 base short, with 13 bases between. Germline V gene lookup returns CDR1 SEHNR and CDR2 FQNEAQ (reference sequence). Drawing the rest from reference TRBV7-9 and TRBJ2-1, the complete variable domain is DTGVSQNPRHKITKRGQNVTFRCDPISEHNRLYWYRQTLGQGPEFLTYFQNEAQLEKSRLLSDRFSAERPKGSFSTLEIQRTEQGDSAMYLCASSFRTLGSYNEQFFGPGTRLTVL.

The chain is built from TRBV2 and TRBJ1-1; the D gene is possibly TRBD1 (6 bases). Germline CDR1 is SNHLY and CDR2 is FYNNEI. The ends were cut back, 7 bases at V and 1 base at J, with 13 bases in the middle. The CDR3 covers 14 residues. The CDR3: CASTGTSSNTEAFF. The DNA of the CDR3 is TGTGCCAGCACAGGGACATCTTCGAACACTGAAGCTTTCTTT.

J is TRBJ2-5 and V is TRBV7-9; D gene unclear. Germline V gene sequence: CDR1 SEHNR, CDR2 FQNEAQ (reference sequence). Trimming pared 5 bases from V and 3 bases from J, leaving 13 bases between. The CDR3 runs to 14 residues. The CDR3, as DNA: TGTGCCAGCAGCCCAAAACTAAGAGAAGAGACCCAGTACTTC. Translated: CASSPKLREETQYF.

This clone was counted a single time. This chain joins TRBV6-5 and TRBJ2-3, with 10 bases identical to TRBD2. V lost 4 bases to trimming and J lost 5 bases; unmatched junction nucleotides: 6. The CDR3 is made up of 15 amino acids. In germline, CDR1 is MNHEY, CDR2 SVGAGI. DNA for the CDR3: TGTGCCAGCAGTTCCAGCGGGGGGGCTTTAGATACGCAGTATTTT. Its translation is CASSSSGGALDTQYF.

The chain uses TRBV18 and TRBJ2-7, with D hard to call. V lost 0 bases, J lost 3 bases, and 12 bases lay in between. Germline V gives CDR1 KGHSH, CDR2 LQKENI. The CDR3 has 15 amino acids. The CDR3 DNA reads TGTGCCAGCTCACCACCAGACCAGGAAAGCTACGAGCAGTACTTC. Its protein product is CASSPPDQESYEQYF.

The chain uses TRBV28 and TRBJ1-2; 8 nucleotides line up with TRBD1. Losses at the gene ends were 7 bases for V and 4 bases for J; bases not matched to a gene: 2. This CDR3 region has 12 residues. Germline V gives CDR1 MDHEN, CDR2 SYDVKM. The CDR3 DNA is TGTGCCAGCAACGGACAGGGCTATGGCTACACCTTC. This sequence encodes CASNGQGYGYTF.

CDR3 amino acids: CASSPLAGGPDTQYF. For the CDR3, the DNA is TGTGCCAGCAGCCCACTAGCGGGGGGACCAGATACGCAGTATTTT. This chain joins TRBV7-2 and TRBJ2-3; 12 nucleotides align to TRBD2. In germline, CDR1 is SGHTA, CDR2 FQGNSA. V lost 5 bases and J lost 4; bases outside the gene matches: 4. The CDR3 spans 15 residues.

The rearrangement joins TRBV7-8 to TRBJ2-7; perhaps TRBD2 as D (5 bases). This CDR3 spans 14 amino acids. The germline V gene has CDR1 SGHVS and CDR2 FQNEAQ. Trimming took 3 bases from V and 1 from J, leaving 10 bases between them. The CDR3: CASSLRANSYEQYF. The CDR3 DNA follows: TGTGCCAGCAGCTTGCGGGCAAATTCCTACGAGCAGTACTTC.